The 25 T cell receptor beta chains given below trace back to one sample, sequenced in a study of monozygotic twins with inflammatory bowel disease. TCRdb re-called the 5' RACE reads; one entry per CDR3 protein, DNA not given. The table counts some 400,000 distinct CDR3 sequences; more than 2% lies in the top ten. Sequenced material: blood. These receptors were taken from a human donor with ulcerative colitis or Crohn's disease, or a healthy co-twin of an affected twin (not recorded which).

The gene calls are TRBV2 and TRBJ2-1; TCRdb calls TRBD2, which cannot be checked without DNA. CDR1 is SNHLY and CDR2 is FYNNEI in the germline V gene. The CDR3 runs to 16 residues. The CDR3 loop is CASSERLAQIYNEQFF.

The rearrangement joins TRBV29-1 to TRBJ2-3; TCRdb returns TRBD2, unconfirmable since there is no DNA. Germline-derived CDR1 and CDR2 are SQVTM and ANQGSEA. The CDR3 has 14 residues. CDR3 in amino acids: CSVASGSQADTQYF.

This chain uses TRBV7-9 with TRBJ1-2. Germline V gives CDR1 SEHNR, CDR2 FQNEAQ (reference sequence). There are 14 residues in the CDR3. The chain's CDR3 is CASSLGVRGNGYTF.

J is TRBJ2-1 and V is TRBV11-2; TCRdb lists TRBD2, though no DNA is available to test this call. CDR1 and CDR2 from the germline V gene are SGHAT and FQNNGV. The CDR3 totals 14 residues. This CDR3 reads CASSSLAGINEQFF.

The chain is built from TRBV5-1 and TRBJ2-2; checking the TCRdb D call of TRBD2 is not possible without DNA. Germline CDR1 SGHRS, CDR2 YFSETQ. The CDR3 totals 14 residues. CDR3 in amino acids: CASSLTGPRGGLFF.

The V and J genes are TRBV6-1 and TRBJ2-6; the TCRdb D gene call, TRBD1, has no DNA to confirm it. The CDR3 is 17 amino acids. The germline gives CDR1 MNHNS, CDR2 SASEGT. The CDR3: CASRFQWTGAGANVLTF.

This chain uses TRBV4-1 with TRBJ1-5. The CDR3 totals 15 residues. CDR1 is MGHRA, CDR2 YSYEKL, per germline. CDR3 region: CASSQGLGQRQPQHF.

The chain combines TRBV12-3 or TRBV12-4 with TRBJ1-5. The CDR3 consists of 14 residues. The CDR3 here is CASTLGSLYQPQHF.

CDR3 protein: CASAERGQGTGELFF. The chain has TRBV5-1 and TRBJ2-2; checking the TCRdb D call of TRBD1 is not possible without DNA. CDR3 length: 15 residues. The germline V gene encodes CDR1 SGHRS and CDR2 YFSETQ.

This chain links TRBV29-1 with TRBJ2-1; the TCRdb D gene call, TRBD1, has no DNA to confirm it. This CDR3 comprises 12 residues. Germline lookup yields CDR1 SQVTM and CDR2 ANQGSEA. CDR3 sequence: CSVSRGRNEQFF.

The V and J genes are TRBV14 and TRBJ2-2. CDR1 and CDR2 from the germline V gene are SGHDN and FVKESK. The CDR3 runs 17 residues. CDR3: CASSPRTAKEFGRELFF.

This chain joins TRBV20-1 and TRBJ2-3. This CDR3 is built from 12 residues. From germline, CDR1 is DFQATT and CDR2 SNEGSKA (reference sequence). This CDR3 is CSATDGTDTQYF.

This chain uses TRBV25-1 with TRBJ2-7; lacking DNA, the TRBD1 call made by TCRdb goes unchecked. The CDR3 runs 16 residues. Germline V lookup: CDR1 MGHDK, CDR2 SYGVNS. CDR3: CASSAQPGQGAYEQYF.

The V and J genes are TRBV29-1 and TRBJ2-3. Germline V gene data show CDR1 as SQVTM and CDR2 as ANQGSEA. This CDR3 is built from 12 residues. This chain's CDR3 is CSVQDVTDTQYF.

V usage is TRBV10-3 and J usage is TRBJ1-3. The germline CDR1 and CDR2 sequences are ENHRY and SYGVKD. The CDR3 length is 12 residues. CDR3 protein: CAISGRGDTIYF.

The V and J genes are TRBV10-3 and TRBJ1-5. The germline V gene has CDR1 ENHRY and CDR2 SYGVKD. The CDR3 is 15 amino acids. The CDR3 spells CAISDNKLSNQPQHF.

The chain links TRBV12-3 or TRBV12-4 to TRBJ2-7; lacking DNA, the TRBD1 call made by TCRdb goes unchecked. The CDR3 totals 12 residues. The CDR3 loop reads CATSTGGYEQYF.

The V call is TRBV19, the J call TRBJ1-2; TCRdb designates TRBD1, a call that cannot be tested without DNA. Germline lookup yields CDR1 LNHDA and CDR2 SQIVND (reference sequence). The CDR3 extends over 15 amino acids. CDR3 residues: CASSRTGTATYGYTF.

V gene TRBV6-1 combines with J gene TRBJ1-6; TCRdb returns TRBD1, unconfirmable since there is no DNA. This CDR3 has 14 amino acids. Per germline, CDR1 MNHNS and CDR2 SASEGT. CDR3 region: CASRTGGYNSPLHF.

Here the CDR3 reads CAISEGNAGTTNSPLHF. This chain connects TRBV10-3 to TRBJ1-6; TCRdb indicates TRBD1, and absent DNA this call remains unverified. Germline values: CDR1 ENHRY, CDR2 SYGVKD. The CDR3 totals 17 residues.

The J gene is TRBJ2-3, the V gene TRBV20-1; TCRdb's D call of TRBD1 is untestable without DNA. Per germline, CDR1 DFQATT and CDR2 SNEGSKA (reference sequence). This CDR3 region has 15 residues. CDR3 protein: CSAETGQGVLDTQYF.

The rearrangement links TRBV7-2 to TRBJ2-1; TCRdb's D call of TRBD2 is untestable without DNA. Germline V lookup: CDR1 SGHTA, CDR2 FQGNSA. This CDR3 is built from 16 residues. Here the CDR3 reads CASSLEGLAGFNEQFF. Using reference TRBV7-2 and TRBJ2-1 for the parts outside the CDR3, the full variable domain is GAGVSQSPSNKVTEKGKDVELRCDPISGHTALYWYRQSLGQGLEFLIYFQGNSAPDKSGLPSDRFSAERTGGSVSTLTIQRTQQEDSAVYLCASSLEGLAGFNEQFFGPGTRLTVL.

The chain employs TRBV19 and TRBJ1-2. This CDR3 has 12 amino acids. Germline V CDR1 and CDR2: LNHDA, SQIVND (reference sequence). CDR3 amino acids: CASSISNYGYTF.

The chain couples TRBV5-1 to TRBJ2-1; the D call from TCRdb, TRBD1, cannot be confirmed without DNA. Germline CDR1 is SGHRS and CDR2 is YFSETQ. This CDR3 region has 15 residues. CDR3 residues: CASSLGAGIYNEQFF.

This sequence joins TRBV7-2 and TRBJ2-5; TCRdb designates TRBD2, a call that cannot be tested without DNA. Per the germline V gene, CDR1 is SGHTA and CDR2 is FQGNSA. CDR3 length: 15 residues. The CDR3 is CASSLLGTTQETQYF.